This TCR beta chain was sequenced during a study of CD8+ T cells in alopecia areata. Sequencing templates came from extracted RNA that was reverse transcribed into cDNA. Clones were sequenced by immunoSEQ multiplex PCR, and TCRdb holds only the in-frame ones, with some missing. The top ten clones hold roughly 1.7% of a sample with approximately 180,000 clones, over 55% of them seen once. V trimming: 4 bases; J trimming: 4 bases; junction bases outside the gene matches: 3. Looked up from germline, CDR1 is SQVTM and CDR2 is ANQGSEA. The CDR3 runs 13 residues. The V gene is TRBV29-1, the J gene TRBJ1-2; 10 positions match TRBD1. This receptor was taken from a human donor with alopecia areata. The source was CD4+ T cells sorted from blood, collected at week 0. The chain's CDR3 is CSVVGTGAYGYTF. CDR3 sequence (DNA): TGCAGCGTTGTAGGGACAGGGGCCTATGGCTACACCTTC.